The source of this T cell receptor (beta chain) is a study of cytomegalovirus exposure and HLA in healthy donors. Study details: About 85 million unique TCR sequences came from HLA-typed donors in an early release. Study-level findings and limits: An analysis that was carried out later associated approximately 17,000 TCR beta sequences with HLA alleles at 0.05 false discovery rate. Later examination showed HLA-associated TCR beta chains had greater clonal expansion than equally common others.

Unrecorded for this donor was the CMV serostatus. Worth noting for this clone: The antigen is unknown.

CDR3 size: 12 residues. CDR1 is MNHEY and CDR2 is SVGAGI in the germline V gene. V was pared by 8 bases and J by 2 bases, with 10 bases between. PCR involved 60 Vbeta and 13 Jbeta primers. TCRdb keeps only in-frame clones here, not all; method: immunoSEQ multiplex PCR. The sample yields about 94,000 clones, approximately 77% seen once. The sequence came from a human donor in good health. The chain combines TRBV6-5 with TRBJ2-7, with D perhaps TRBD1 (5 bases). Sample: PBMCs. The CDR3 nucleotides are TGTGCCAGCTCCCCAGGGCCCTACGAGCAGTACTTC. Translating it yields CASSPGPYEQYF.